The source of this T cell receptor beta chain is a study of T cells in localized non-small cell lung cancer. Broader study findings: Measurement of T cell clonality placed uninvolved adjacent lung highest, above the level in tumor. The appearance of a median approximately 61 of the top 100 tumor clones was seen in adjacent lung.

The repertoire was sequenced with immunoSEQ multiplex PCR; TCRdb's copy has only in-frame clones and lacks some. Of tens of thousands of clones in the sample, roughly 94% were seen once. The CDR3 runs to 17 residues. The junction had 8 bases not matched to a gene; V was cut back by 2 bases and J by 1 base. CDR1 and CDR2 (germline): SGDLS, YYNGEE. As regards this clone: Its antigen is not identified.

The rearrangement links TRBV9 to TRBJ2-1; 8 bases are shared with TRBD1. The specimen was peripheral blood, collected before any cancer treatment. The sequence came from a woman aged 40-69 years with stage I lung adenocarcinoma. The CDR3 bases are TGTGCCAGCAGCGTTGGCCAGGGGGCTAGGTCCTACAATGAGCAGTTCTTC. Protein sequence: CASSVGQGARSYNEQFF.